This T cell receptor beta chain was observed in a study of T-cell reconstitution after alpha-beta-depleted transplantation in children. Study-level results: T-cell counts and diversity at one year following transplant were attributed mainly to newly produced T cells. Surviving recipient T cells and thymic progenitors underlay high day-60 TCRbeta diversity in some patients.

Details on this clonotype: Its specificity is unknown.

Using unique molecular identifiers, the investigators prepared the TCRbeta library. TCRdb used MiXCR to reprocess the PCR reads, holding one entry per CDR3 protein. The data contain a few hundred thousand distinct CDR3 sequences, 13% of them singletons. The CDR3 has 15 amino acids. CDR1 and CDR2 from the germline V gene are SQVTM and ANQGSEA. Trimming took 7 bases from V and 7 from J; bases not matched to a gene: 15. Sequenced material: PBMCs, mostly from graft donor cells, taken 360 days after TCRalphabeta/CD19-depleted stem cell transplant. This chain joins TRBV29-1 and TRBJ2-2; TRBD2 aligns across 7 bases. The sequence came from a male patient aged 10 to 17 who had a stem cell transplant for acute myeloid leukemia, so the T cells may come from the graft donor. The CDR3 coding sequence is TGCAGCGCCCTTCGGACTAGTGGTTACAACGGGGAGCTGTTTTTT. It translates to CSALRTSGYNGELFF.